Below, one T cell receptor beta chain is given with its context. Its antigen remains unidentified. Assay used: immunoSEQ multiplex PCR; TCRdb lists only in-frame clones, some missing. The sample includes some 200,000 clones, around 90% of them seen just once. The source of the sample is a study of T cell responses to AZD1222 COVID-19 vaccine. General study results and limits: No repertoire was sampled before or during the peak T cell response, only after it.

The germline V and J ends were trimmed by 4 bases and 0 bases, with 13 bases remaining between them. The CDR3 spans 15 residues. Germline V gene sequence: CDR1 SGDLS, CDR2 YYNGEE. The receptor was derived from an adult in good health. Specimen: peripheral blood, collected on day 0 of AZD1222 vaccination. This chain links TRBV9 with TRBJ1-1; weak D call: TRBD1 (6 bases). The CDR3 protein is CASSLGGSMNTEAFF. CDR3 nucleotide sequence: TGTGCCAGCAGCCTAGGGGGGTCTATGAACACTGAAGCTTTCTTT.